This TCR beta chain came from a study of T cells after yellow fever vaccination. Worth noting for this clonotype: Its cognate antigen is unknown.

Germline CDR1 SGHNT, CDR2 YYREEE (reference sequence). CDR3 length equals 15 residues. Trimming pared 0 bases from V and 2 bases from J, leaving 9 bases between. Points from the study as a whole: Repertoires obtained by FACS sorting could include abundant clonotypes that entered as contaminants from the bulk population.

TCRdb redid the calling of the 5' RACE reads with MiXCR, one entry per CDR3 protein. The repertoire includes approximately 550,000 distinct CDR3 sequences, approximately 21% of them detected once, and roughly an eighth sits in the top ten. The specimen was PBMCs, collected 15 days after the yellow fever booster vaccination. The clonotype comes from a young man who received the YFV17D yellow fever vaccine. The V and J genes are TRBV5-4 and TRBJ2-1; D is possibly TRBD2 (6 bases). The DNA for the CDR3 is TGTGCCAGCAGCTTGGACGGGAGAGCCTACAATGAGCAGTTCTTC. Protein sequence: CASSLDGRAYNEQFF.